This record concerns one T cell receptor (beta chain) sequence. The sample originates from a study of blood T cell repertoires in COVID-19. In the study's own analysis: Counts of nucleated cells, estimated from reference gene primer amplification, were obtained. The repertoire was sequenced with immunoSEQ multiplex PCR; TCRdb's copy has only in-frame clones and lacks some. V, J and clone size reflect that table, while D and trimming were determined from the DNA. The sample shows 400,000 or so clones, about nine tenths of them seen only once. Seattle researchers signed up patients amid active infection and tracked them longitudinally. The ends lost 6 bases at V and 5 bases at J; junction bases unmatched: 8. Looked up from germline, CDR1 is SNHLY and CDR2 is FYNNEI. The CDR3 runs 15 residues.

The specimen sequenced was peripheral blood. V and J are TRBV2 and TRBJ2-3; TRBD1 agrees at 10 bases. The receptor's source is a woman in her 40s with COVID-19, enrolled during active disease. The CDR3 here is CASSLDRGSQDTQYF. Written as DNA, the CDR3 is TGTGCCAGCAGCCTGGACAGGGGGTCACAAGATACGCAGTATTTT.